This TCR beta chain was captured by sequencing in a study of OX40 agonist ivuxolimab in advanced cancers. TCRdb's table, derived via immunoSEQ multiplex PCR, lists solely in-frame clones and lacks some. The sample yields over 35,000 clones, about 86% seen once. Germline CDR1 reads SGHTA; CDR2 reads FQGTGA. This CDR3 contains 15 residues. Trimming removed 0 bases at V and 0 bases at J, with 6 bases between. The chain links TRBV7-3 to TRBJ1-5; no clear D. The receptor was derived from an adult with an advanced solid tumor such as melanoma, head and neck, liver or kidney cancer. Material: CD4+ or CD8+ T cells sorted from blood, obtained in a trial of the OX40 agonist ivuxolimab. CDR3 nucleotides: TGTGCCAGCAGCTTAACAGCAGATAGCAATCAGCCCCAGCATTTT. This encodes CASSLTADSNQPQHF.